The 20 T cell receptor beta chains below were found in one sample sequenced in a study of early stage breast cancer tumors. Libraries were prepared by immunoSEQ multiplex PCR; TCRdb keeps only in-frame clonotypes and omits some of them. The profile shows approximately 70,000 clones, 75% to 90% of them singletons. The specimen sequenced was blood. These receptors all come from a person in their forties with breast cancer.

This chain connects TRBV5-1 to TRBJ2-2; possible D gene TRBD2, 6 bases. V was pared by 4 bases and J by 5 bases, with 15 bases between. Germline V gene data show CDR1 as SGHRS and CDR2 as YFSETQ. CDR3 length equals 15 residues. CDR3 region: CASSLEGLETGELFF. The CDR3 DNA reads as TGCGCCAGCAGCCTGGAGGGACTCGAGACCGGGGAGCTGTTTTTT.

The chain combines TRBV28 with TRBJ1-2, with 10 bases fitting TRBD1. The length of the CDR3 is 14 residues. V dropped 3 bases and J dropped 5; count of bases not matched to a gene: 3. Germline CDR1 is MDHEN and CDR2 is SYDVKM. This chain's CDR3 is CASSLGQGTYGYTF. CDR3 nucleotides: TGTGCCAGCAGTTTGGGACAGGGGACGTATGGCTACACCTTC.

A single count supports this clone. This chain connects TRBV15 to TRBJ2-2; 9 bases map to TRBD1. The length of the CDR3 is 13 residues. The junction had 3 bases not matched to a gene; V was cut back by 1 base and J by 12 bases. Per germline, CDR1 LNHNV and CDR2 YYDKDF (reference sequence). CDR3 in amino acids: CATSRGGTGKLFF. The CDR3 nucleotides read TGTGCCACCAGCAGAGGAGGGACAGGGAAGCTGTTTTTT.

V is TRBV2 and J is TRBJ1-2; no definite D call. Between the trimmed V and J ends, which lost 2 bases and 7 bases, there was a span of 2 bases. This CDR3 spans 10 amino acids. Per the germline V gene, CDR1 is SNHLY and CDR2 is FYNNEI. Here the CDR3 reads CASSESGYTF. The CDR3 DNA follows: TGTGCCAGCAGTGAAAGTGGCTACACCTTC.

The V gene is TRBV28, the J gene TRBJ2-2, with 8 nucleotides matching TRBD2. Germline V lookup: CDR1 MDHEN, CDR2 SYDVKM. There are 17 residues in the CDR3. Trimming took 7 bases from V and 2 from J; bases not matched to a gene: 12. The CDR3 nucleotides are TGTGCCAGCACCGTGGGGGGAGTAGCGGGAAACACCGGGGAGCTGTTTTTT. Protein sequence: CASTVGGVAGNTGELFF.

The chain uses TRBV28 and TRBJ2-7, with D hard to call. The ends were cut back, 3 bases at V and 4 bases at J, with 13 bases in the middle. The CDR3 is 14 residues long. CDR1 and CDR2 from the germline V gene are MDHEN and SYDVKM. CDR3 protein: CASSFRALEYEQYF. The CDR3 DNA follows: TGTGCCAGCAGTTTCCGGGCCCTTGAGTACGAGCAGTACTTC.

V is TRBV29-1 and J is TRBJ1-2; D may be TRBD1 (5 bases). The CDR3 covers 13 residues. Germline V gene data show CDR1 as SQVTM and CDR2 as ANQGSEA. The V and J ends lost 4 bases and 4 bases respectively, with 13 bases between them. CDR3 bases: TGCAGCGTTGGGGAGGGGACCTCCTATGGCTACACCTTC. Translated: CSVGEGTSYGYTF. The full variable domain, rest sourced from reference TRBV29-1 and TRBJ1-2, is SAVISQKPSRDICQRGTSLTIQCQVDSQVTMMFWYRQQPGQSLTLIATANQGSEATYESGFVIDKFPISRPNLTFSTLTVSNMSPEDSSIYLCSVGEGTSYGYTFGSGTRLTVV.

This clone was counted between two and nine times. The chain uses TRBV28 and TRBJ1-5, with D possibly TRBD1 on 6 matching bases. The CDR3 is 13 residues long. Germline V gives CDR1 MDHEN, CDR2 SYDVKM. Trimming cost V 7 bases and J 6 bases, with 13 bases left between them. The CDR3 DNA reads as TGTGCCAGCAAGGGTCAGGGGTTTCAGCCCCAGCATTTT. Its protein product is CASKGQGFQPQHF.

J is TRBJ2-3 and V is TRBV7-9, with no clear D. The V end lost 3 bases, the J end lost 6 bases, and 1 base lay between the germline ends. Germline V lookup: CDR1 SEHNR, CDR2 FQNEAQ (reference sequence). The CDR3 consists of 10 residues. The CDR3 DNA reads TGTGCCAGCAGCTTGGATACGCAGTATTTT. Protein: CASSLDTQYF.

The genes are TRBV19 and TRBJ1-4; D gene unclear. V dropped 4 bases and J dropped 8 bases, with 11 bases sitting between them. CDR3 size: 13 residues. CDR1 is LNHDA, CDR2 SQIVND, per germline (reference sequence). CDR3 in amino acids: CASSTDGQEKLFF. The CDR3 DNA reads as TGTGCCAGTAGTACGGACGGCCAGGAAAAACTGTTTTTT.

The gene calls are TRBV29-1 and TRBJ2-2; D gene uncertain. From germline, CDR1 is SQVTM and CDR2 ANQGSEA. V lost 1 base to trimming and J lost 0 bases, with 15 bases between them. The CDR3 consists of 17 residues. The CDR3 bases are TGCAGCGTTGAAGGGTTAAAGGGAATAACGAACACCGGGGAGCTGTTTTTT. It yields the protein CSVEGLKGITNTGELFF.

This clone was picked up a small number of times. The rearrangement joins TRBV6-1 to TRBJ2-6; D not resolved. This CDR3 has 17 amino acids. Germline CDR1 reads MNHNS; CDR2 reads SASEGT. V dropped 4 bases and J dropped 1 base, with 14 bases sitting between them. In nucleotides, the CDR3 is TGTGCCAGCAGTGTCGAACAGCTCTATTCTGGGGCCAACGTCCTGACTTTC. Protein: CASSVEQLYSGANVLTF.

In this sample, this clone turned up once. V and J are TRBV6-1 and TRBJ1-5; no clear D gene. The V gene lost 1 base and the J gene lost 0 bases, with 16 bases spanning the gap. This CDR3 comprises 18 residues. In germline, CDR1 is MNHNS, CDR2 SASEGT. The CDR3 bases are TGTGCCAGCAGTGAAGGACGGAGAGGCCGTTATAGCAATCAGCCCCAGCATTTT. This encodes CASSEGRRGRYSNQPQHF.

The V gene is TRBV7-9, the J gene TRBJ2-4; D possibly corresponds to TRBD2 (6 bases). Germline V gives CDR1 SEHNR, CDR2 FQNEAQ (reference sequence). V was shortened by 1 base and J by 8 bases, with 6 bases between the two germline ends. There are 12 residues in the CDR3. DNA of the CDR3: TGTGCCAGCAGCTTAGAGCGGGACATTCAGTACTTC. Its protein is CASSLERDIQYF. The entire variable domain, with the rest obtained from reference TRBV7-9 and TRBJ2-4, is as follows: DTGVSQNPRHKITKRGQNVTFRCDPISEHNRLYWYRQTLGQGPEFLTYFQNEAQLEKSRLLSDRFSAERPKGSFSTLEIQRTEQGDSAMYLCASSLERDIQYFGAGTRLSVL.

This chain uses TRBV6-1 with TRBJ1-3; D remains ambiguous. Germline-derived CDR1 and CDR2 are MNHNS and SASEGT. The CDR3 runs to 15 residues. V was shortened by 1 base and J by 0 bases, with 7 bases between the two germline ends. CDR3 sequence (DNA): TGTGCCAGCAGTGAAGGTGTCTCCTCTGGAAACACCATATATTTT. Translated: CASSEGVSSGNTIYF.

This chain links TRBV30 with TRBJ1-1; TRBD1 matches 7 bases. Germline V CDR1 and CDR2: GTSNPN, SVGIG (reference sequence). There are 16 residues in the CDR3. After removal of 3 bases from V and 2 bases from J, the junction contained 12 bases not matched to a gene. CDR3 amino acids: CAWSPMTGRTNTEAFF. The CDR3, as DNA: TGTGCCTGGAGCCCCATGACAGGGAGGACCAACACTGAAGCTTTCTTT.

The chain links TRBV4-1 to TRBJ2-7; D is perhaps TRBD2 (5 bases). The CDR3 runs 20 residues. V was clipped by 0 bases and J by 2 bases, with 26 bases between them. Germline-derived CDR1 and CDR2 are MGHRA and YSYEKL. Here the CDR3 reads CASSQDSRASRSRATYEQYF. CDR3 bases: TGCGCCAGCAGCCAAGACAGTAGGGCTAGCCGGAGCCGAGCTACCTACGAGCAGTACTTC.

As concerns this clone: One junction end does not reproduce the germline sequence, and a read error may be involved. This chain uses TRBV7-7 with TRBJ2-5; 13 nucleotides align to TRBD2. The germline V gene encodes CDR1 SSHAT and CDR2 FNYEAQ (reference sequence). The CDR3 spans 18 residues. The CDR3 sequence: CASSSGTSGTRTQETQYF. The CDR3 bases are TGTGCTAGCAGCTCCGGGACTAGCGGGACCCGGACACAAGAGACCCAGTACTTC.

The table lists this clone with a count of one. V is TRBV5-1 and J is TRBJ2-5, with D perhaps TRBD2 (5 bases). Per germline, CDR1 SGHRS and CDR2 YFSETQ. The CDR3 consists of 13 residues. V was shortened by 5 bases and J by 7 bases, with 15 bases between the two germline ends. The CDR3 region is CASRAGAEGTQYF. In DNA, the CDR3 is TGCGCCAGCAGGGCCGGAGCGGAAGGGACCCAGTACTTC.

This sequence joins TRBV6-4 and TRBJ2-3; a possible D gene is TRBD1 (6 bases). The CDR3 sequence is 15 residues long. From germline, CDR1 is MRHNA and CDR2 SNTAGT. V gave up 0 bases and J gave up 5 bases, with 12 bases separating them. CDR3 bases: TGTGCCAGCAGTGACTCGCCAGGGGAATTAGATACGCAGTATTTT. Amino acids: CASSDSPGELDTQYF.